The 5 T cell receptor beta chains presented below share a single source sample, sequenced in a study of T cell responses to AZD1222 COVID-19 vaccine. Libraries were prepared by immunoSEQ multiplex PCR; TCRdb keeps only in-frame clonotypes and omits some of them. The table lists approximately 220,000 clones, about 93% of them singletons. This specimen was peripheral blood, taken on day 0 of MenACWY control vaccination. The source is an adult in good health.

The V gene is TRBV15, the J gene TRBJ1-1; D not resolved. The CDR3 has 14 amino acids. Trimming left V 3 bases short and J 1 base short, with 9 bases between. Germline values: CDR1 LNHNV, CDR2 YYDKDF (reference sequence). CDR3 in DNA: TGTGCCACCAGCAGGACCGTAGGGAACACTGAAGCTTTCTTT. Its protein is CATSRTVGNTEAFF.

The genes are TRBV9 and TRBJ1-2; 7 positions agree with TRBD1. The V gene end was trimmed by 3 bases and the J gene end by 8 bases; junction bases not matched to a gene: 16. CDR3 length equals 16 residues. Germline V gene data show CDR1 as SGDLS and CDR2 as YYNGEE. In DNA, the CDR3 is TGTGCCAGCAGCGGCGGGGGCCAGACAGGGATTGAAGGCTACACCTTC. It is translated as CASSGGGQTGIEGYTF.

The CDR3 bases are TGTGCCAGCAGTGAAAACAGGTCGGGAGGAGAAGCTTTCTTT. Protein: CASSENRSGGEAFF. The chain links TRBV2 to TRBJ1-1; D possibly corresponds to TRBD1 (5 bases). The length of the CDR3 is 14 residues. Per germline, CDR1 SNHLY and CDR2 FYNNEI. The V end was cut by 2 bases, the J end by 8 bases, with 15 bases between.

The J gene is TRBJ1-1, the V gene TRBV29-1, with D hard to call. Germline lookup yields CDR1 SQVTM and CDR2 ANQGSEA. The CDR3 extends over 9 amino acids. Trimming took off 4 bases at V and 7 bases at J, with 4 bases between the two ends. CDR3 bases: TGCAGCGTTGGGTATGAAGCTTTCTTT. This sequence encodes CSVGYEAFF.

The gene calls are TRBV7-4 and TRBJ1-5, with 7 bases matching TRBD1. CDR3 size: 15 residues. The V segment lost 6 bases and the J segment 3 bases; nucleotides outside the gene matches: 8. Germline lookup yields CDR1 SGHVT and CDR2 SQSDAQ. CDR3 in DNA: TGTGCCAGCAGTTTATGGGACAGCCTCAATCAGCCCCAGCATTTT. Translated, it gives CASSLWDSLNQPQHF.